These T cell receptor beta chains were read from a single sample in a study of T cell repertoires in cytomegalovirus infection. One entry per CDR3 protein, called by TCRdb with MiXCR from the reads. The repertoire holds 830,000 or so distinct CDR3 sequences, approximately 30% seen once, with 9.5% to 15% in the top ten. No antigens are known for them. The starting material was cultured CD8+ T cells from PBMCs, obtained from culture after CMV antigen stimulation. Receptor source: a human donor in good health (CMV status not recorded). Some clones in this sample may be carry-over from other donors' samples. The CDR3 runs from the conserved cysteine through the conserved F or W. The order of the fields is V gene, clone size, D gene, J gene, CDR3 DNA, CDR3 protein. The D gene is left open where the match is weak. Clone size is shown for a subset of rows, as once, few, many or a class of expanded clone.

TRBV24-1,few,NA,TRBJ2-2,TGTGCCACCAGTGACTCGACATCCCCCGGGATAAACACCGGGGAGCTGTTTTTT,CATSDSTSPGINTGELFF
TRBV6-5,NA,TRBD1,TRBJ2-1,TGTGCCAGCACCCAGGGGACAGGGAATAACAATGAGCAGTTCTTC,CASTQGTGNNNEQFF
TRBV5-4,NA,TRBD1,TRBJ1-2,TGTGCCAGCAGCTCGTGGTTCCATGGAGACAGGGCGGATGGCTACACCTTC,CASSSWFHGDRADGYTF
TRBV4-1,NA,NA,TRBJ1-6,TGCGCCAGCAGCCAAGGGCCAAGCTCACCCCTCCACTTT,CASSQGPSSPLHF
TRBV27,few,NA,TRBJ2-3,TGTGCCAGCAGTTTAAACGGATTGACAGATACGCAGTATTTT,CASSLNGLTDTQYF
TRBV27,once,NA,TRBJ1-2,TGTGCCAACAGTTTTCGGCAGGGGTACTATGGCTACACCTTC,CANSFRQGYYGYTF
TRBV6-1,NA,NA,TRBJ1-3,TGTGCCAGCAGTGGGCTCCAACGGACCCTCTCTGGAAACACCATATATTTT,CASSGLQRTLSGNTIYF
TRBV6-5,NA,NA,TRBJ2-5,TGTGCCAGCAGTTACTACGAGGGGGAAGAGACCCAGTACTTC,CASSYYEGEETQYF
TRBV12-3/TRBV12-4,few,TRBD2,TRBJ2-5,TGTGCCAGCACCGACAGTGCTAGCGGGGGGTTAGAGACCCAGTACTTC,CASTDSASGGLETQYF
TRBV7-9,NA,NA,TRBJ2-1,TGTGTCAGCAGCCCTAGACAGGGGAGGGCCTACAATGAGCAGTTCTTC,CVSSPRQGRAYNEQFF
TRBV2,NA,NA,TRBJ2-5,TGTGCCAGCAGGGTTACTAGGCTATCGGAGACCCAGTACTTC,CASRVTRLSETQYF
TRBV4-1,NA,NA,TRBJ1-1,TGCGCCAGCAGCCAAGACGAGGAGGGTCCGTTGAAGAAGGCTTTCTTT,CASSQDEEGPLKKAFF
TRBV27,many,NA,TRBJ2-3,TGTGCCAGCAGTCCCCTAGGGACAGATACGCAGTATTTT,CASSPLGTDTQYF
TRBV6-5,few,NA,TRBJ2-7,TGTGCCAGCAGTTACAGAACCTCCTACGAGCAGTACTTC,CASSYRTSYEQYF
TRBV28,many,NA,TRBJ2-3,TGTGCCAGCAGCAGACCCGAGACAGATACGCAGTATTTT,CASSRPETDTQYF
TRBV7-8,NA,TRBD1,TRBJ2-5,TGTGCCAGCAGCTCCATATTACCTGGGACAGAGATCCAAGAGACCCAGTACTTC,CASSSILPGTEIQETQYF
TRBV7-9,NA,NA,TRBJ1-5,TGTGCCAGCGGGGGGGAGTCGAGTAGCAATCAGCCCCAGCATTTT,CASGGESSSNQPQHF
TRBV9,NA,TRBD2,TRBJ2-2,TGTGCCAGCAGCGTACCGACTAGCGGGGTCACCGGGGAGCTGTTTTTT,CASSVPTSGVTGELFF
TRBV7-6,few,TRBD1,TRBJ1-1,TGTGCCAGCAGCCTGGGACAGGGACTCGTTTACACTGAAGCTTTCTTT,CASSLGQGLVYTEAFF
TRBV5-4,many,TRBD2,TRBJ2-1,TGTGCCAGCAGCTTGGGCTTAGCGGGGGAGGATGAGCAGTTCTTC,CASSLGLAGEDEQFF
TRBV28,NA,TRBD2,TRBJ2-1,TGTGCCGTGGGGGGAGGGATCTCCTACAATGAGCAGTTCTTC,CAVGGGISYNEQFF
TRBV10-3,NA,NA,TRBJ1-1,TGTGCCATCAGTGAGTCGTTCCAGTCTTCTGAAGCTTTCTTT,CAISESFQSSEAFF
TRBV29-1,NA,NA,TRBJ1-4,TGCAGCGTTGATACAGGAGGGGAAAAACTGTTTTTT,CSVDTGGEKLFF
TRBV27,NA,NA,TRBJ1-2,TGTGCCAGCAGCCATCAGCGAGGCTATGGCTACACCTTC,CASSHQRGYGYTF
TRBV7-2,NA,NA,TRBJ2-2,TGTGCCAACAGCCCCAGGACCGGGGAGCTGTTTTTT,CANSPRTGELFF
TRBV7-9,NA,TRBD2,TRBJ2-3,TGTGCCAGCAGCTTCGGTCCGGGGGGTGATACGCAGTATTTT,CASSFGPGGDTQYF
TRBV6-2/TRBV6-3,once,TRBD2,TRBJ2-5,TGTGCCAGCAGTTACAGGGGACTAGCGGGGGCCCTACAAGAGACCCAGTACTTC,CASSYRGLAGALQETQYF
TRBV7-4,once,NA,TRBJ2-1,TGTGCCAGCAGCTCCGGGCTGGGGGCGAGTAATGAGCAGTTCTTC,CASSSGLGASNEQFF
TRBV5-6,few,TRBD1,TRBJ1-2,TGTGCCAGCAGCTTGGAGGACAGGCCTAACTATGGCTACACCTTC,CASSLEDRPNYGYTF
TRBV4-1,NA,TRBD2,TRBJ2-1,TGCGCCAGCAGCCAAGTCTTACTAGCGGGGGGTTACAATGAGCAGTTCTTC,CASSQVLLAGGYNEQFF
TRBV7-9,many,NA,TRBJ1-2,TGTGCCAGCAGCTCCCCGAGCGGGAATGGCTACACCTTC,CASSSPSGNGYTF
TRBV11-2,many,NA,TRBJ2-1,TGTGCCAGCAGCCGGAGGTTGGGGGAACCTGACAATGAGCAGTTCTTC,CASSRRLGEPDNEQFF
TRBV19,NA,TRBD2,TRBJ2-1,TGTGCCAGTAGTATTCCTCGGACTAGCGGGCTATCTTCCTCCTACAATGAGCAGTTCTTC,CASSIPRTSGLSSSYNEQFF
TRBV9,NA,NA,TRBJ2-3,TGTGCCAGCAGCGCCCGGGAGTTAGATACGCAGTATTTT,CASSARELDTQYF
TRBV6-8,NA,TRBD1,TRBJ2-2,TGTGCCAGCAGTGACGACAGGGGCCCGAACACCGGGGAGCTGTTTTTT,CASSDDRGPNTGELFF
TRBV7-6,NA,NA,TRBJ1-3,TGTGCCACGGCAGGGAGCTCTGGAAACACCATATATTTT,CATAGSSGNTIYF
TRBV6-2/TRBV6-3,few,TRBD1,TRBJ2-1,TGTGCCAGCAGTTACTCGTGGGACAGCAGTTACAATGAGCAGTTCTTC,CASSYSWDSSYNEQFF
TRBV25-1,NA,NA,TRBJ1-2,TGTGCCAGCAGTGAGAAGGGGGTCTATGGCTACACCTTC,CASSEKGVYGYTF
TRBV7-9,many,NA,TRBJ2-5,TGTGCCAGCAGCTTAGCGGGGGGGCGAGAGACCCAGTACTTC,CASSLAGGRETQYF
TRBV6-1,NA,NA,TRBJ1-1,TGTGCCAGCAGGTCAGAGGTTAGGAATCCGTTCTTT,CASRSEVRNPFF
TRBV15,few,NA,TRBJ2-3,TGTGCCACCAGCAGAGATCCGGCAGGGAAAAGCACAGATACGCAGTATTTT,CATSRDPAGKSTDTQYF
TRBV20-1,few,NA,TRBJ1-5,TGCAGTGCTAGTGAATACGTTAGCAATCAGCCCCAGCATTTT,CSASEYVSNQPQHF
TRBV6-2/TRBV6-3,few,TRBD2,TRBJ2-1,TGTGCCAGCAGCCCTCCTCCTAGCGGGGGTTTCAATGAGCAGTTCTTC,CASSPPPSGGFNEQFF
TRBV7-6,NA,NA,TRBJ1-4,TGTGCCAACAGCAATCGACGGATGGTGCTTCCAACTAATGAAAAACTGTTTTTT,CANSNRRMVLPTNEKLFF
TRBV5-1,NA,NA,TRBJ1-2,TGCGCCAGCAGCTCAAGGGGGAGTGAAAACTATGGCTACACCTTC,CASSSRGSENYGYTF
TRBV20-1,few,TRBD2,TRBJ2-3,TGCAGTGCTAGTAATTCGGGGGGGCCGGATACGCAGTATTTT,CSASNSGGPDTQYF
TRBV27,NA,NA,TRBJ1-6,TGTGCCAGCATGGGGGCCAATTCACCCCTCCACTTT,CASMGANSPLHF
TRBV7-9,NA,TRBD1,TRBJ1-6,TGTGCCAGCAGTCAGAAAGGGGGACAGCTCCACTTT,CASSQKGGQLHF
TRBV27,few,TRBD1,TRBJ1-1,TGTGCCAGCAGCCAGTCAGGGGGCGAAACTGAAGCTTTCTTT,CASSQSGGETEAFF
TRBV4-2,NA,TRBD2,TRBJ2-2,TGTGCCAGCAGCCAAGATCCCGCACTAGCGGGGGTTAACACCGGGGAGCTGTTTTTT,CASSQDPALAGVNTGELFF